Listed below are T cell receptor beta chains from one sample, sequenced in a study of CD8+CD57+ T cells in acquired aplastic anemia. TCRdb re-derived calls from the reads in MiXCR, one entry per CDR3 protein. The sample records around 180,000 distinct CDR3 sequences, 48% being singletons. Input material: sorted CD4+, CD8+, or CD8+CD57+ T cells (not recorded which) from PBMCs. These receptors were taken from a human donor with aplastic anemia. Both conserved end residues are part of each CDR3. A D gene is named only where the DNA matches it firmly. Rows give clone size only sometimes, using once, few, many, or a class for an expanded clone.

v_call	j_call	d_call	clone_size	cdr3_aa	cdr3_nt
TRBV5-1	TRBJ1-1	.	many	CASSLSSRDTEAFF	TGCGCCAGCAGCTTGTCCTCAAGGGATACTGAAGCTTTCTTT
TRBV5-4	TRBJ1-1	TRBD1	.	CASSSPGQGRTEAFF	TGTGCCAGCAGCTCGCCGGGACAGGGTCGTACTGAAGCTTTCTTT
TRBV10-1	TRBJ1-2	.	.	CAGGSGYAF	TGCGCCGGAGGGAGTGGCTACGCCTTC
TRBV24-1	TRBJ2-2	.	.	CATSAWQAPNTGELFF	TGTGCCACCAGTGCCTGGCAGGCCCCGAACACCGGGGAGCTGTTTTTT
TRBV20-1	TRBJ2-5	TRBD2	.	CSASYPGLGTQYF	TGCAGTGCTAGTTATCCGGGACTAGGAACCCAGTACTTC
TRBV5-4	TRBJ2-3	.	many	CASSTGLTDTQYF	TGTGCCAGCAGCACGGGACTCACAGATACGCAGTATTTT
TRBV5-1	TRBJ2-2	.	many	CASSFRAGNTRELFF	TGCGCCAGCAGCTTCAGGGCGGGGAACACCAGGGAGCTGTTTTTT
TRBV16	TRBJ1-3	.	.	CASSQSVVEGNTIYF	TGTGCCAGCAGCCAATCGGTGGTAGAAGGGAACACCATATATTTT
TRBV10-3	TRBJ2-3	TRBD2	.	CATQSIAGGKDTQYF	TGTGCCACCCAGTCCATAGCGGGGGGGAAGGATACGCAGTATTTT
TRBV6-1	TRBJ1-2	.	many	CASSEIGAPSYGYTF	TGTGCCAGCAGTGAAATCGGGGCCCCCAGCTATGGCTACACCTTC
TRBV3-1	TRBJ1-1	.	many	CASSLGTREAFF	TGTGCCAGCAGCCTTGGGACTCGGGAAGCTTTCTTT
TRBV6-5	TRBJ2-7	TRBD2	.	CASSYSSGDEQYF	TGTGCCAGCAGTTACTCGAGCGGGGACGAGCAGTACTTC
TRBV10-1	TRBJ1-2	TRBD1	few	CASSSGGQGAYGYTF	TGCGCCAGCAGTAGCGGTGGACAGGGAGCCTATGGCTACACCTTC
TRBV2	TRBJ1-3	TRBD1	many	CASRQGRSGNTIYF	TGTGCCAGCAGACAGGGGAGATCTGGAAACACCATATATTTT
TRBV27	TRBJ1-1	TRBD1	.	CASTAGTGGAFF	TGTGCCAGCACCGCCGGGACAGGGGGTGCTTTCTTT
TRBV29-1	TRBJ1-1	.	.	CSVEPHTEAFF	TGCAGCGTTGAACCCCACACTGAAGCTTTCTTT
TRBV2	TRBJ1-4	.	.	CASSAGPRRNEKLFF	TGTGCCAGCAGTGCCGGACCGCGACGTAATGAAAAACTGTTTTTT
TRBV11-2	TRBJ1-4	TRBD1	many	CASSLRQGPPSTNEKLFF	TGTGCCAGCAGCCTCAGACAGGGCCCCCCATCAACTAATGAAAAACTGTTTTTT
TRBV30	TRBJ2-1	.	many	CAWVKRGNEQFF	TGTGCCTGGGTCAAACGGGGCAATGAGCAGTTCTTC
TRBV29-1	TRBJ1-2	TRBD1	.	CSVGTGENGYTF	TGCAGCGTTGGGACAGGGGAGAATGGCTACACCTTC
TRBV7-9	TRBJ2-1	TRBD2	many	CASSILAGYDNEQFF	TGTGCCAGCAGCATTCTAGCGGGGTATGACAATGAGCAGTTCTTC
TRBV10-3	TRBJ1-2	.	many	CAISTRTDYGYTF	TGTGCCATCAGTACCCGGACGGACTATGGCTACACCTTC
TRBV10-3	TRBJ1-3	.	few	CAIREPDSGNTIYF	TGTGCCATCAGGGAGCCGGACAGCGGAAACACCATATATTTT
TRBV19	TRBJ2-5	TRBD1	once	CASSIVPGQGKETQYF	TGTGCCAGTAGTATCGTACCGGGACAGGGGAAAGAGACCCAGTACTTC
TRBV15	TRBJ2-4	TRBD1	.	CATSRDRGLLDIQYF	TGTGCCACCAGCAGAGACAGGGGGCTTTTAGACATTCAGTACTTC
TRBV7-9	TRBJ2-2	.	.	CPSSSPPGIGELFF	TGTCCCAGCAGCTCTCCGCCGGGGATCGGGGAGCTGTTTTTT
TRBV24-1	TRBJ2-2	.	.	CATSDGFTGELFF	TGTGCCACCAGTGATGGCTTCACCGGGGAGCTGTTTTTT
TRBV25-1	TRBJ1-2	.	.	CASSPGTLGYTF	TGTGCCAGCAGTCCCGGGACACTAGGCTACACCTTC
TRBV5-1	TRBJ2-7	.	.	CASSLGIAHSYEQYF	TGCGCCAGCAGCTTGGGAATAGCCCACTCCTACGAGCAGTACTTC
TRBV4-2	TRBJ2-7	.	.	CASSQAREGSYEQYF	TGTGCCAGCAGCCAAGCCAGGGAAGGCTCCTACGAGCAGTACTTC
TRBV30	TRBJ2-6	.	many	CAWSVGGSGANVLTF	TGTGCCTGGAGTGTGGGAGGCTCTGGGGCCAACGTCCTGACTTTC
TRBV24-1	TRBJ2-7	.	.	CATSAWEDVNYEQYF	TGTGCCACCAGTGCCTGGGAAGACGTCAACTACGAGCAGTACTTC